A single sample is the source of the 5 T cell receptor beta chains below, sequenced in a study of blood T cell repertoires in COVID-19. Assay used: immunoSEQ multiplex PCR; TCRdb lists only in-frame clones, some missing. The table has fewer than 250,000 clones, nearly 90% seen once. The specimen sequenced was peripheral blood. The receptors here all came from a woman in her 40s who had recovered from COVID-19.

The chain links TRBV14 to TRBJ2-2; 9 bases match TRBD1. V trimming: 4 bases; J trimming: 5 bases; junction bases outside the gene matches: 5. The V gene's germline CDR1 is SGHDN and CDR2 FVKESK. The CDR3 spans 15 residues. For the CDR3, the DNA is TGTGCCAGCAGCCCTCGACAGGGGGATACCGGGGAGCTGTTTTTT. Its translation is CASSPRQGDTGELFF. The full variable domain, its missing parts supplied by reference TRBV14 and TRBJ2-2, is EAGVTQFPSHSVIEKGQTVTLRCDPISGHDNLYWYRRVMGKEIKFLLHFVKESKQDESGMPNNRFLAERTGGTYSTLKVQPAELEDSGVYFCASSPRQGDTGELFFGEGSRLTVL.

This rearrangement joins TRBV5-1 to TRBJ1-1; TRBD1 is a possible D gene (5 bases). Germline-derived CDR1 and CDR2 are SGHRS and YFSETQ. The CDR3 length is 14 residues. The V and J ends lost 4 bases and 1 base respectively, with 11 bases between them. CDR3 amino acids: CASSGWDWNTEAFF. The CDR3 region has the DNA TGCGCCAGCAGCGGATGGGACTGGAACACTGAAGCTTTCTTT. Complete variable domain (other parts from reference TRBV5-1 and TRBJ1-1): KAGVTQTPRYLIKTRGQQVTLSCSPISGHRSVSWYQQTPGQGLQFLFEYFSETQRNKGNFPGRFSGRQFSNSRSEMNVSTLELGDSALYLCASSGWDWNTEAFFGQGTRLTVV.

The chain links TRBV19 to TRBJ1-2; 8 bases match TRBD1. The germline CDR1 and CDR2 sequences are LNHDA and SQIVND (reference sequence). The trim removed 1 base at V and 4 bases at J, leaving 8 bases unmatched. CDR3 length: 16 amino acids. The CDR3: CASSIGQGARGYGYTF. The CDR3 DNA reads as TGTGCCAGTAGTATAGGGCAGGGGGCGCGAGGCTATGGCTACACCTTC. The whole variable domain, filled in from reference TRBV19 and TRBJ1-2, reads DGGITQSPKYLFRKEGQNVTLSCEQNLNHDAMYWYRQDPGQGLRLIYYSQIVNDFQKGDIAEGYSVSREKKESFPLTVTSAQKNPTAFYLCASSIGQGARGYGYTFGSGTRLTVV.

This clone was detected only a few times. The sample holds other DNA sequences that translate to the same CDR3. The chain has TRBV3-1 (or the pseudogene TRBV3-2) and TRBJ1-2; 7 bases map to TRBD1. CDR3 length: 14 residues. Trimming cost V 2 bases and J 4 bases; bases outside gene matches: 4. Germline assignment: CDR1 LGHDT and CDR2 YNNKEL (reference sequence). This CDR3 reads CASSQTGTAYGYTF. Written as DNA, the CDR3 is TGTGCCAGCAGCCAAACGGGGACAGCCTATGGCTACACCTTC.

This chain connects TRBV4-3 to TRBJ2-7; TRBD2 agrees at 7 bases. The CDR3 covers 15 residues. Trimming removed 1 base from V and 3 bases from J; junction bases left unmatched: 6. CDR1 and CDR2 from the germline V gene are LGHNA and YSLEER. The CDR3 nucleotides are TGCGCCAGCAGCCAAGTTGGCCTAGCGGACTACGAGCAGTACTTC. Translation: CASSQVGLADYEQYF.